These 18 T cell receptor beta chains originate from one sample sequenced in a study of cytomegalovirus exposure and HLA in healthy donors. With 60 Vbeta and 13 Jbeta primers, the PCR was carried out. Repertoires were generated with immunoSEQ multiplex PCR, while TCRdb's copy carries only in-frame clones and drops some. The sample lists around 260,000 clones; about four fifths were seen once. Sequenced material: PBMCs. These receptors all come from a girl aged 2 to 10 in good health and CMV-seronegative.

The chain uses TRBV9 and TRBJ2-3; 8 nucleotides match TRBD2. Germline V gene data show CDR1 as SGDLS and CDR2 as YYNGEE. The CDR3 is made up of 15 amino acids. J gave up 0 bases and V 3 bases, and 3 bases lay outside the gene matches. This CDR3 is CASSERTSSTDTQYF. The CDR3 DNA follows: TGTGCCAGCAGCGAGAGGACTAGCAGCACAGATACGCAGTATTTT.

The gene calls are TRBV18 and TRBJ2-7; possibly TRBD2 for D (5 bases). Looked up from germline, CDR1 is KGHSH and CDR2 is LQKENI. V was cut by 3 bases and J by 5 bases, with 11 bases left in between. CDR3 length equals 13 residues. The CDR3 bases are TGTGCCAGCTCACCCGGACTGCTGGACGAGCAGTACTTC. Translated: CASSPGLLDEQYF.

The chain couples TRBV19 to TRBJ1-5; TRBD1 might be the D (6 bases). Germline V lookup: CDR1 LNHDA, CDR2 SQIVND (reference sequence). Deletions cut 5 bases from V and 7 bases from J, with 15 bases between. This CDR3 spans 14 amino acids. CDR3: CASSDHRVHQPQHF. The CDR3 region has the DNA TGTGCCAGTAGTGACCACAGGGTTCACCAGCCCCAGCATTTT.

The chain couples TRBV19 to TRBJ2-7; 9 bases are shared with TRBD1. Per the germline V gene, CDR1 is LNHDA and CDR2 is SQIVND (reference sequence). J was trimmed by 3 bases and V by 3 bases; bases with no gene match: 12. The CDR3 contains 17 residues. The DNA for the CDR3 is TGTGCCAGTAGTATTCAGGGAACCAGACAGGGGGGCTACGAGCAGTACTTC. Translated, it gives CASSIQGTRQGGYEQYF.

V gene TRBV10-3 combines with J gene TRBJ1-5, with TRBD1 matching 12 bases. Germline CDR1 and CDR2: ENHRY and SYGVKD. This CDR3 region has 14 residues. J gave up 4 bases and V 11 bases, and 6 bases lay outside the gene matches. This chain's CDR3 is CASQGQGANQPQHF. CDR3 in DNA: TGTGCCTCTCAGGGACAGGGGGCTAATCAGCCCCAGCATTTT.

The V gene is TRBV28, the J gene TRBJ1-2; perhaps TRBD1 as D (6 bases). The CDR3 extends over 14 amino acids. The germline V gene has CDR1 MDHEN and CDR2 SYDVKM. V lost 3 bases and J 4 bases, leaving 12 bases between the germline ends. CDR3 in amino acids: CASSLWGQRYGYTF. CDR3 coding DNA: TGTGCCAGCAGTTTGTGGGGGCAGCGCTATGGCTACACCTTC.

This clone was observed a handful of times. The chain uses TRBV14 and TRBJ2-3; 7 positions agree with TRBD2. This CDR3 has 18 amino acids. V was clipped by 3 bases and J by 8 bases; unmatched bases: 20. The germline V gene encodes CDR1 SGHDN and CDR2 FVKESK. CDR3 sequence reads: CASSHYLSGTTNEGTQYF. The DNA for the CDR3 is TGTGCCAGCAGCCATTATCTCTCCGGGACTACCAACGAGGGTACGCAGTATTTT.

This clone was counted between two and nine times. The CDR3 DNA reads as TGCGCCAGCAGCTTGGATCCTAGCGGGGGGAGTCACACAGATACGCAGTATTTT. Translating it yields CASSLDPSGGSHTDTQYF. V and J are TRBV5-1 and TRBJ2-3, with 11 bases matching TRBD2. CDR3 length: 18 residues. In germline, CDR1 is SGHRS, CDR2 YFSETQ. The ends lost 0 bases at V and 2 bases at J; junction bases unmatched: 8.

The genes are TRBV5-4 and TRBJ2-3, with 7 bases fitting TRBD2. The CDR3 runs to 15 residues. V was clipped by 3 bases and J by 7 bases; unmatched bases: 11. Germline V CDR1 and CDR2: SGHNT, YYREEE (reference sequence). This CDR3 is CASSSTSAPRNTQYF. DNA of the CDR3: TGTGCCAGCAGCTCCACTAGCGCCCCGAGAAATACGCAGTATTTT.

The V gene is TRBV7-6, the J gene TRBJ2-7; D may be TRBD2 (6 bases). Germline assignment: CDR1 SGHVS and CDR2 FNYEAQ. The V and J ends lost 1 base and 0 bases respectively, with 7 bases between them. The CDR3 is 14 residues long. The CDR3 sequence: CASSLGRASYEQYF. For the CDR3, the DNA is TGTGCCAGCAGCTTAGGGAGGGCCTCCTACGAGCAGTACTTC. Full variable domain (remainder filled in from reference TRBV7-6 and TRBJ2-7): GAGVSQSPRYKVTKRGQDVALRCDPISGHVSLYWYRQALGQGPEFLTYFNYEAQQDKSGLPNDRFSAERPEGSISTLTIQRTEQRDSAMYRCASSLGRASYEQYFGPGTRLTVT.

The rearrangement links TRBV18 to TRBJ2-2, with 7 bases matching TRBD2. This CDR3 contains 16 residues. V lost 2 bases and J lost 1; bases outside the gene matches: 4. Germline values: CDR1 KGHSH, CDR2 LQKENI. CDR3 coding DNA: TGTGCCAGCTCACCAAGCGGGGCACTGAACACCGGGGAGCTGTTTTTT. The encoded protein is CASSPSGALNTGELFF.

The chain uses TRBV9 and TRBJ2-2, with 8 nucleotides matching TRBD1. The CDR3 sequence is 15 residues long. CDR1 is SGDLS, CDR2 YYNGEE, per germline. Trimming cost V 4 bases and J 0 bases; bases outside gene matches: 2. The CDR3 protein is CASSPGQANTGELFF. The DNA of the CDR3 is TGTGCCAGCAGCCCGGGACAGGCGAACACCGGGGAGCTGTTTTTT. Combining the CDR3 with reference TRBV9 and TRBJ2-2 gives the whole variable domain DSGVTQTPKHLITATGQRVTLRCSPRSGDLSVYWYQQSLDQGLQFLIQYYNGEERAKGNILERFSAQQFPDLHSELNLSSLELGDSALYFCASSPGQANTGELFFGEGSRLTVL.

The V gene is TRBV4-1, the J gene TRBJ1-5, with TRBD1 matching 7 bases. V dropped 0 bases and J dropped 5; count of bases not matched to a gene: 13. This CDR3 contains 18 residues. Germline CDR1 and CDR2: MGHRA and YSYEKL. The CDR3 DNA reads as TGCGCCAGCAGCCAAGAGACCTTACAGGGGTTGGGCTATCAGCCCCAGCATTTT. Translating it yields CASSQETLQGLGYQPQHF.

As concerns this clone: The junction and the germline gene differ at one end; a read error may be behind it. This chain connects TRBV19 to TRBJ2-1; 9 positions match TRBD2. Germline V gene lookup returns CDR1 LNHDA and CDR2 SQIVND (reference sequence). This CDR3 region has 15 residues. CDR3 nucleotide sequence: TGTGCCAGTAGGCCGGGACTAGCCGGGCCCGAAATAAACCTCTTC. It encodes CASRPGLAGPEINLF. Variable domain in full (rest from reference TRBV19 and TRBJ2-1): DGGITQSPKYLFRKEGQNVTLSCEQNLNHDAMYWYRQDPGQGLRLIYYSQIVNDFQKGDIAEGYSVSREKKESFPLTVTSAQKNPTAFYLCASRPGLAGPEINLFGPGTRLTVL.

In this sample, this clone turned up a few times. J is TRBJ2-7 and V is TRBV28; 10 positions agree with TRBD1. Germline V gene data show CDR1 as MDHEN and CDR2 as SYDVKM. Trimming at V came to 6 bases and at J to 4 bases, leaving 9 bases not matched to a gene. There are 15 residues in the CDR3. CDR3 DNA sequence: TGTGCCAGCAGGTATCGGACAGGGGGGAATTACGAGCAGTACTTC. Translation: CASRYRTGGNYEQYF.

This clone was counted a single time. At one of its ends the junction is not consistent with the germline gene, which may arise from a read error. The chain links TRBV4-2 to TRBJ2-3; 8 nucleotides line up with TRBD2. The CDR3 runs to 15 residues. Germline CDR1 reads LGHNA; CDR2 reads YNFKEQ. CDR3 region: CASSQDRGGARVGHF. As DNA, the CDR3 is TGTGCCAGCAGCCAAGATCGGGGGGGGGCGAGGGTAGGTCATTTT.

The chain couples TRBV21-1 to TRBJ1-1; the table's D call TRBD1 went unverified against the DNA. TRBV21-1 is annotated as a pseudogene. This CDR3 comprises 17 residues. The CDR3 bases are TGTGCCAGCAGCAAAGCACGGACAGGGCAACCTGACACTGAAGCTTTCTTT. Protein product: CASSKARTGQPDTEAFF.

This sequence joins TRBV7-1 and TRBJ1-1; 9 bases map to TRBD1. TRBV7-1 is treated as an ORF (open reading frame) with a function not yet certain. With V trimmed by 3 bases and J by 0 bases, 29 bases remained unmatched. The length of the CDR3 is 24 residues. The chain's CDR3 is CASSSTGGRGLRWIWAFMNTEAFF. CDR3 sequence (DNA): TGTGCCAGCAGCTCCACAGGGGGCAGGGGTCTGCGGTGGATTTGGGCTTTCATGAACACTGAAGCTTTCTTT.